This TCR beta chain was sequenced during a study of PD-L1 blockade in urothelial cancer (dated by TCRdb to about 2017). Regarding the study in general: Therapy was started in about 2014 for all patients, and atezolizumab 1,200 mg was administered intravenously every 3 weeks. About 85% of the 29 patients were males with bladder-origin urothelial cancer, and about 65% of the roughly 30 reported a prior smoking history. An ECOG performance status of 0 or 1 was recorded for the patients, and 0 to 3 prior chemotherapy regimens had been received by the patients. Blood samples were analyzed 3 weeks after the start of treatment (second dose) and 6 weeks after the start of treatment. Blood samples gave a median of around 140,000 T cells and 80,000 to 95,000 unique TCRs, with a median clonality of 0.080. The study was an exploratory multi-omic analysis of somatic, immune and clinical correlates of response to PD-L1 blockade with atezolizumab in urothelial cancer. TCR sequencing covered pretreatment tumor samples and matched, serially collected peripheral blood taken before and after atezolizumab treatment. Durable clinical benefit was defined as progression-free survival longer than 6 months, and TCR features were also tested against progression-free and overall survival. In the same patients who had TCR sequencing, pretreatment tumors also underwent whole exome sequencing and RNA sequencing. Durable clinical benefit was achieved by nine patients and was not achieved by 20 patients. Pretreatment blood TCR-seq was available for about 27 patients, at least one posttreatment blood collection was obtained for 24 patients, and tumor TCR-seq was available for 24 patients. Paper-wide results and their limitations: Because the sample size was small (n ≈ 30) and many exploratory analyses were performed, the results are intended to be hypothesis-generating. A pretreatment peripheral blood TCR clonality below the median was linked to improved progression-free and overall survival. Patients with durable benefit showed greater expansion of tumor-associated TCR clones in peripheral blood 3 weeks after starting treatment (n of about 22, p = 0.022).

Notes on this clone: Its target antigen remains unknown. Base qualities are not at hand, and no much larger clone is one base apart.

CDR1 and CDR2 are read off the germline V gene as SQVTM and ANQGSEA. V is cut back by 6 bases and J by 4 bases, with 12 bases in the junction unmatched. The CDR3 covers 15 residues, taking in both the cysteine and the phenylalanine. Solely the CDR3 DNA is kept, with 45 bases framed from the first base. Per the publication, the time point label means: pretreatment peripheral blood. A total of roughly 30 patients with locally advanced or metastatic urothelial carcinoma, treated at Memorial Sloan Kettering on a trial protocol, made up the cohort. Peripheral blood mononuclear cells were collected pretreatment and during treatment, at between 1 and 8 total time points per patient. The Qiagen DNeasy Blood extraction kit was used to purify genomic DNA from total PBMCs and tumor samples. PBMCs were collected pretreatment and during treatment and were isolated and stored as previously described. Synthetic TCR analog templates were spiked into each PCR so that absolute template abundance could be estimated from read counts. Using the immunoSEQ assay, TCRbeta CDR3 regions were amplified from genomic DNA with bias-controlled V and J gene primers. Sequencing of rearranged TCRbeta segments was done at approximately 20X coverage. The authors processed their data as follows. Sequencing errors were corrected by clustering and CDR3s were annotated against IMGT to assign V, D and J genes. Only productive TCRbeta rearrangements were used in downstream analyses, excluding out-of-frame or stop-codon sequences. To compute clonality, Shannon entropy was normalized by the log of the number of unique productive sequences and then subtracted from one. Fisher's exact test with Benjamini-Hochberg correction, using a cutoff of adjusted p below 0.01, was how clones that differed between time points or between blood and tumor were identified. TCRdb carries this immuneACCESS record with in-frame sequences only. Its versions omit some clonotypes, under half of them owing to an unresolved V gene in the studies checked, with the rest unexplained. V and J calls plus clone size are reproduced from that table; the DNA served to infer D and trimming. The sample data list tens of thousands of clones, and 80% to 85% of these were observed just once. Around a tenth of the sample goes to the ten largest clones.

The material sequenced was PBMCs, taken around atezolizumab (anti-PD-L1) treatment. Here the chain combines TRBV29-1 and TRBJ2-7; 10 bases in between match TRBD1. The origin of this receptor is a woman between 65 and 79 years old with urothelial cancer. The CDR3 protein sequence reads: CSVVATGTGVYEQYF. The nucleotides are TGCAGCGTCGTCGCCACCGGGACAGGGGTGTACGAGCAGTACTTC.